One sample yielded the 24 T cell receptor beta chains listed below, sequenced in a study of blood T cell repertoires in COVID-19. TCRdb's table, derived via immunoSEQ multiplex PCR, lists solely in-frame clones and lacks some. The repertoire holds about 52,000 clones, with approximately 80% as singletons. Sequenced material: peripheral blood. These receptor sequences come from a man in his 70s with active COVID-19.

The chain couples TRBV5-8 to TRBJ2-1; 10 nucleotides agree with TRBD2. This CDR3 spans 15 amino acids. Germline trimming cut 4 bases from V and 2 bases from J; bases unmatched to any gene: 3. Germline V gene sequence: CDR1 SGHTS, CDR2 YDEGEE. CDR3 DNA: TGTGCCAGCAGCACCAGCGGGGGGGCCTACAATGAGCAGTTCTTC. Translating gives CASSTSGGAYNEQFF.

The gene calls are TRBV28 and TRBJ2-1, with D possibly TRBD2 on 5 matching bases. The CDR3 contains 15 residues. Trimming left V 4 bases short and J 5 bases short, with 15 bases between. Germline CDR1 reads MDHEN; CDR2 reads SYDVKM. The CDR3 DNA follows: TGTGCCAGCAGTTCCGGGAAGCCCACAAACAATGAGCAGTTCTTC. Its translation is CASSSGKPTNNEQFF.

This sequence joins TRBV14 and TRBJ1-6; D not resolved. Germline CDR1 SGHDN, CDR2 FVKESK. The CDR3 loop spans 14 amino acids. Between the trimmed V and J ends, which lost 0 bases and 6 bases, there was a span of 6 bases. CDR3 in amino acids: CASSQEVANSPLHF. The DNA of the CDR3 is TGTGCCAGCAGCCAAGAGGTGGCTAATTCACCCCTCCACTTT.

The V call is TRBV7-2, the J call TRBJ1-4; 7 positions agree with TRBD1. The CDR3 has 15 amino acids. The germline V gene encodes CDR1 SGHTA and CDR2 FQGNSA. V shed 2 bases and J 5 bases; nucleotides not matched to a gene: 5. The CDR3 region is CASSLMGQTNEKLFF. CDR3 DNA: TGTGCCAGCAGCTTAATGGGACAGACCAATGAAAAACTGTTTTTT.

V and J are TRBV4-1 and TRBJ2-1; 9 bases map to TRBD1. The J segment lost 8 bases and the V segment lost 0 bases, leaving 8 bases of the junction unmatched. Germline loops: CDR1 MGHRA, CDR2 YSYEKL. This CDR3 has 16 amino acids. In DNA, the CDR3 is TGCGCCAGCAGCCAAGATTCTGGGACAGGGAGCCATGAGCAGTTCTTC. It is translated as CASSQDSGTGSHEQFF.

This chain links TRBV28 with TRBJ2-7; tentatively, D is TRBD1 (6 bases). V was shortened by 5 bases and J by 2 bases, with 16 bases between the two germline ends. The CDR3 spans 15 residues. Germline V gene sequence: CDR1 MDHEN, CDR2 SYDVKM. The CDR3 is CASSLAGGDTYEQYF. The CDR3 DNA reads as TGTGCCAGCAGTCTAGCCGGTGGGGACACCTACGAGCAGTACTTC.

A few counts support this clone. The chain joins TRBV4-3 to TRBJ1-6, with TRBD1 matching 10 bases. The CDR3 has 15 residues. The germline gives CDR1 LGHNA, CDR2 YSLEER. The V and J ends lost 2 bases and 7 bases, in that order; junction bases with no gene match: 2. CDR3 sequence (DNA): TGCGCCAGCAGCCAACGGGACAGGGGAAATTCACCCCTCCACTTT. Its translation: CASSQRDRGNSPLHF.

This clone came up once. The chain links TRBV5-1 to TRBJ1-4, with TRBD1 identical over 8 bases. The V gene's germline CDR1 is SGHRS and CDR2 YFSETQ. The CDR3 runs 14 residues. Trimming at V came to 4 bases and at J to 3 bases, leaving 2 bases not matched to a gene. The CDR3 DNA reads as TGCGCCAGCAGCGTGACAGGGGCTAATGAAAAACTGTTTTTT. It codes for CASSVTGANEKLFF. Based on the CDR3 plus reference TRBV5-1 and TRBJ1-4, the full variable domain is KAGVTQTPRYLIKTRGQQVTLSCSPISGHRSVSWYQQTPGQGLQFLFEYFSETQRNKGNFPGRFSGRQFSNSRSEMNVSTLELGDSALYLCASSVTGANEKLFFGSGTQLSVL.

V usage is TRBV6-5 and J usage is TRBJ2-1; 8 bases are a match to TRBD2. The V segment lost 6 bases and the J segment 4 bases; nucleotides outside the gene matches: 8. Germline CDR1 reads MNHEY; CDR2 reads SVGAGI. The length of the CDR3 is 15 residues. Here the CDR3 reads CASSTGTRVYNEQFF. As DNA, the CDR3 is TGTGCCAGCAGCACCGGGACTAGAGTTTACAATGAGCAGTTCTTC.

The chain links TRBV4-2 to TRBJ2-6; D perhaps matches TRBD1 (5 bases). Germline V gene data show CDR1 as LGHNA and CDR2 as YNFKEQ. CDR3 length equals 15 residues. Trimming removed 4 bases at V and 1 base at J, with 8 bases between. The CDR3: CASSPQGSGANVLTF. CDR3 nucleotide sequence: TGTGCCAGCAGCCCCCAGGGTTCTGGGGCCAACGTCCTGACTTTC.

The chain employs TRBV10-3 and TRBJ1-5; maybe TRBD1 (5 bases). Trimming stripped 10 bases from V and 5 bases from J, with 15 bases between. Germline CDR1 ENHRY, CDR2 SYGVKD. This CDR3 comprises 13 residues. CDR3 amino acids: CATVRDSDQPQHF. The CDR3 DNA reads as TGTGCCACGGTCCGGGACTCGGATCAGCCCCAGCATTTT.

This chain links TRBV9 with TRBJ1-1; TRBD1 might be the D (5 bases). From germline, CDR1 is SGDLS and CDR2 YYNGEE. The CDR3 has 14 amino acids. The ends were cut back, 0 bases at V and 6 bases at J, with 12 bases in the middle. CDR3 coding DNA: TGTGCCAGCAGCGTAGCCTGGGACTGGGCTGAAGCTTTCTTT. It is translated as CASSVAWDWAEAFF.

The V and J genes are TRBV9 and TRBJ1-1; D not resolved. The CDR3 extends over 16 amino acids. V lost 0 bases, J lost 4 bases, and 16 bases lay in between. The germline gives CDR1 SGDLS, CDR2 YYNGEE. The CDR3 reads CASSVGLSGGSTEAFF. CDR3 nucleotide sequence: TGTGCCAGCAGCGTAGGTTTATCGGGAGGGTCCACTGAAGCTTTCTTT.

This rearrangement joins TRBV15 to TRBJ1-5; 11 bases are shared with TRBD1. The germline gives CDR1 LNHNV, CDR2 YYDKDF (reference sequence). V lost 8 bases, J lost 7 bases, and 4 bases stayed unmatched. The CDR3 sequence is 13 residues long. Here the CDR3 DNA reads TGTGCCACCCGGACAGGGGGCGGGCAGCCCCAGCATTTT. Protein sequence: CATRTGGGQPQHF.

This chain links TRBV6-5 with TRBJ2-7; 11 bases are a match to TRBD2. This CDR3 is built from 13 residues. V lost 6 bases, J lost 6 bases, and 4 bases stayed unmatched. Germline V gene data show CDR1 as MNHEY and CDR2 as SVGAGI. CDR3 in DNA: TGTGCCAGCAGGGAGACTAGCGGGACCGAGCAGTACTTC. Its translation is CASRETSGTEQYF.

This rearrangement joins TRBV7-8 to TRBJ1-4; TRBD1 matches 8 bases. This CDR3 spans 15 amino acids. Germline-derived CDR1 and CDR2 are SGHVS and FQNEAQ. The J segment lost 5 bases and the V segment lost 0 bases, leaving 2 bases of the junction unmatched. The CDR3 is CASSLAQGVNEKLFF. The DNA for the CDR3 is TGTGCCAGCAGCTTAGCACAGGGGGTGAATGAAAAACTGTTTTTT. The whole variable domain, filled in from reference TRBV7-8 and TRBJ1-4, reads GAGVSQSPRYKVAKRGQDVALRCDPISGHVSLFWYQQALGQGPEFLTYFQNEAQLDKSGLPSDRFFAERPEGSVSTLKIQRTQQEDSAVYLCASSLAQGVNEKLFFGSGTQLSVL.

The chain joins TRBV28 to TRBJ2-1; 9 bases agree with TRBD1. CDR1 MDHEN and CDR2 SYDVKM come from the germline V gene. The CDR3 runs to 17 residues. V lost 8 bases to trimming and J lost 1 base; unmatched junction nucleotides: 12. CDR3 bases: TGTGCCAGCCCTTATCCCCGGGACAGGGATTCCTACAATGAGCAGTTCTTC. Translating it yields CASPYPRDRDSYNEQFF.

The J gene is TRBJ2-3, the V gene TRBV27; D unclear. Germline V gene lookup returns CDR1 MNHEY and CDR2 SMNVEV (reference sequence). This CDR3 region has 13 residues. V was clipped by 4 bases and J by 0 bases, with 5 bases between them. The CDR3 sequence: CASSWPSTDTQYF. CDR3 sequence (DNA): TGTGCCAGCAGTTGGCCCAGCACAGATACGCAGTATTTT.

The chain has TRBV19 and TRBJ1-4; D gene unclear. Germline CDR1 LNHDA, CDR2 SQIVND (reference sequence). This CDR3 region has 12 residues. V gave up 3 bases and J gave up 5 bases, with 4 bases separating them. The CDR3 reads CASSILNEKLFF. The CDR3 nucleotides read TGTGCCAGTAGTATCCTGAATGAAAAACTGTTTTTT.

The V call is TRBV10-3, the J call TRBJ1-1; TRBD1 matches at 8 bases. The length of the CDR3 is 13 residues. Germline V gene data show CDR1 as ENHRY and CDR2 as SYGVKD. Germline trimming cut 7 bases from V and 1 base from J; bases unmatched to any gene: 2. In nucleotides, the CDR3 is TGTGCCATCAAACAGGGGGGGAACACTGAAGCTTTCTTT. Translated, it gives CAIKQGGNTEAFF.

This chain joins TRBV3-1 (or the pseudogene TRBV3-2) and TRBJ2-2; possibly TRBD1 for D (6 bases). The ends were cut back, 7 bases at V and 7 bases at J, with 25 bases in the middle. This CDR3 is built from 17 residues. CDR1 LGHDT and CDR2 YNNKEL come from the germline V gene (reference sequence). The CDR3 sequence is CASTLHPPTGSSGELFF. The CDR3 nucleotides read TGTGCCAGCACCCTCCACCCCCCAACAGGGTCGAGCGGGGAGCTGTTTTTT.

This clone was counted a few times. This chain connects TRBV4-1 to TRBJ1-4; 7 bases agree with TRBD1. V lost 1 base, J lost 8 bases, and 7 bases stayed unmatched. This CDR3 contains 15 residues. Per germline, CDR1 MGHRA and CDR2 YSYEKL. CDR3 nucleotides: TGCGCCAGCAGCCAAGTAGGGGGCCAGTTCGAAAAACTGTTTTTT. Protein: CASSQVGGQFEKLFF.

The CDR3 DNA follows: TGTGCCAGCAGCTTAGACCAGGGGGCCAATTCACCCCTCCACTTT. Its protein is CASSLDQGANSPLHF. The rearrangement uses TRBV7-9 and TRBJ1-6, with 8 bases lining up with TRBD1. Looked up from germline, CDR1 is SEHNR and CDR2 is FQNEAQ (reference sequence). V shed 1 base and J 7 bases; nucleotides not matched to a gene: 3. This CDR3 region has 15 residues.

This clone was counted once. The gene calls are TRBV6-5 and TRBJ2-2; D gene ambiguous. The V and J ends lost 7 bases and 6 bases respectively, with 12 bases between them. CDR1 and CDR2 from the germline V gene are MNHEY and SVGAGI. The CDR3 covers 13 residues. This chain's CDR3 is CASKNNGPGELFF. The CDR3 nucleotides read TGTGCCAGCAAAAATAATGGGCCCGGGGAGCTGTTTTTT.